A single TCR beta chain is shown here with its context. These data come from a study of T cells in tumors after PD-1 blockade. Per germline, CDR1 SGHDN and CDR2 FVKESK. The CDR3 runs to 17 residues. V was cut by 2 bases and J by 0 bases, with 16 bases left in between. Sequencing used immunoSEQ multiplex PCR; TCRdb keeps in-frame clones, though not all of them. The data show fewer than 50,000 clones, 65% to 85% seen once. The chain uses TRBV14 and TRBJ1-1, with D possibly TRBD1 on 6 matching bases. The receptor was isolated from a human donor with basal cell carcinoma. The sample consisted of PBMCs, taken before anti-PD-1 treatment. CDR3 sequence: CASSQRTARSVNTEAFF. The CDR3 DNA reads as TGTGCCAGCAGCCAACGGACAGCTCGCTCGGTGAACACTGAAGCTTTCTTT.